What follows describes a single TCR beta chain. Produced via immunoSEQ multiplex PCR; TCRdb's table is partial and in-frame only. This sample has 74,000 or so clones, with approximately 91% found just once. These data originate in a study of technical replicates of blood from a handful of donors. The V and J ends lost 1 base and 13 bases respectively, with 13 bases between them. The CDR3 runs to 13 residues. CDR1 and CDR2 from the germline V gene are MNHEY and SMNVEV (reference sequence). The TCR sequence derives from a human donor in good health. The J gene is TRBJ1-4, the V gene TRBV27; weak D call: TRBD1 (6 bases). Sequencing input: T cells isolated from PBMCs. The CDR3 DNA is TGTGCCAGCAGTTTATTGCAGGGGAAGGGACTGTTTTTT. This translates into CASSLLQGKGLFF.